One and the same sample provided the 3 T cell receptor beta chains below, sequenced in a study of molecular identifiers for immune sequencing clone quantification. TCRdb fed the PCR reads into MiXCR, producing one record per CDR3 protein. Of about 320,000 distinct CDR3 sequences listed, about a fifth are singletons. What was sequenced was naive CD8+ T cells from blood, with Jurkat cell RNA spiked in. The sample's subset: FACS-sorted CD8+CD4-CCR7+CD45RA+ naive T cells. The origin of the receptors is a human donor in good health. Some libraries in this study had Jurkat cell RNA spiked in.

In regard to this clonotype: Possible read error: a much larger clone is one base away. The genes are TRBV27 and TRBJ2-5; perhaps TRBD2 as D (6 bases). Deletions cut 5 bases from V and 4 bases from J, with 11 bases between. CDR1 and CDR2 from the germline V gene are MNHEY and SMNVEV (reference sequence). This CDR3 region has 13 residues. The CDR3 region is CASSMTRLETQYF. The CDR3 DNA follows: TGTGCCAGCAGTATGACTAGGTTAGAGACCCAGTACTTC.

In this sample, this clonotype turned up many times. The CDR3 spells CASSWGQSYEQYF. The CDR3 nucleotides are TGTGCCAGCAGCTGGGGACAGTCCTACGAGCAGTACTTC. The chain employs TRBV7-2 and TRBJ2-7, with 7 bases aligning to TRBD1. There are 13 residues in the CDR3. Germline CDR1 is SGHTA and CDR2 is FQGNSA. V shed 4 bases, J shed 1 base, and the junction held 1 base outside the gene matches.

Concerning this clonotype: A much bigger clone sits one base away, suggesting this may be a read error. The chain recombines TRBV6-5 with TRBJ2-3; 7 positions match TRBD1. There are 12 residues in the CDR3. CDR1 is MNHEY and CDR2 is SVGAGI in the germline V gene. CDR3 in DNA: TGTGCCAGCAGTTACTCCGGGACAGAGCAGTCTTTT. Translation: CASSYSGTEQSF.